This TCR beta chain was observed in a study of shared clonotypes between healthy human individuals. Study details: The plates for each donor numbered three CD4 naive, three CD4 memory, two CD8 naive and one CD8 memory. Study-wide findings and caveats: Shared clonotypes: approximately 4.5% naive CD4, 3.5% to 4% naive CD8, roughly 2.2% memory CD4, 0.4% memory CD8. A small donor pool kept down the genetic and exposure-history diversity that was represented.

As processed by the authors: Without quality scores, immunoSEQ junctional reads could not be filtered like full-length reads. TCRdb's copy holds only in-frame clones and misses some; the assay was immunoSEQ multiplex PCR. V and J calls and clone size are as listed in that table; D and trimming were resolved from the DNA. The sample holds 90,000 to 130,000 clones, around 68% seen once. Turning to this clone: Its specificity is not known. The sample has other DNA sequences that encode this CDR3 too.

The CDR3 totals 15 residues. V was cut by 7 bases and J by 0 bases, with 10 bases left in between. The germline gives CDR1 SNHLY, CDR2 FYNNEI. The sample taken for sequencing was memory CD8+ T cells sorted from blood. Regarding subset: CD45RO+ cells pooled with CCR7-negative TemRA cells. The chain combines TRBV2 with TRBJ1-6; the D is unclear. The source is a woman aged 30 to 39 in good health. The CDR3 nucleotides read TGTGCCAGCACCCGGGAAAGCTCCTATAATTCACCCCTCCACTTT. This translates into CASTRESSYNSPLHF.